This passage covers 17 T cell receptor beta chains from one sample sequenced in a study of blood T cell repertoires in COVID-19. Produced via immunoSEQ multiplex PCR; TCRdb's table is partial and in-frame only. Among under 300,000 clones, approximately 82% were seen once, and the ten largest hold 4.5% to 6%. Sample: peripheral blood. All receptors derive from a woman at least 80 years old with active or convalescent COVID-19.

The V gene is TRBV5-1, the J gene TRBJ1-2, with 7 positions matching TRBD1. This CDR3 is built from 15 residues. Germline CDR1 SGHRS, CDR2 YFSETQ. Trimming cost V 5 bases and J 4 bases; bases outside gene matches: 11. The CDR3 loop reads CASSPTGQLSYGYTF. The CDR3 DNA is TGCGCCAGCAGTCCCACGGGACAGCTTTCCTATGGCTACACCTTC. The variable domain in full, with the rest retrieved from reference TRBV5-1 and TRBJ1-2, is KAGVTQTPRYLIKTRGQQVTLSCSPISGHRSVSWYQQTPGQGLQFLFEYFSETQRNKGNFPGRFSGRQFSNSRSEMNVSTLELGDSALYLCASSPTGQLSYGYTFGSGTRLTVV.

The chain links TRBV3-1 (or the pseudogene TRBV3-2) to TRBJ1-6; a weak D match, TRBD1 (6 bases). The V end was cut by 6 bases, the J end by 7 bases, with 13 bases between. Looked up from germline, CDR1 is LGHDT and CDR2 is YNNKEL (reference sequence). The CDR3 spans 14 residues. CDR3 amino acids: CASSRTGTNSPLHF. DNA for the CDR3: TGTGCCAGCAGTCGAACAGGGACCAATTCACCCCTCCACTTT.

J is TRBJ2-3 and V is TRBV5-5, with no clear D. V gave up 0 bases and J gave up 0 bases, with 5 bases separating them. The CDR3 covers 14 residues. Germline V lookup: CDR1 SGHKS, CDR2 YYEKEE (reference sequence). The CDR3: CASSLALSTDTQYF. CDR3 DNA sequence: TGTGCCAGCAGCTTGGCCTTAAGCACAGATACGCAGTATTTT.

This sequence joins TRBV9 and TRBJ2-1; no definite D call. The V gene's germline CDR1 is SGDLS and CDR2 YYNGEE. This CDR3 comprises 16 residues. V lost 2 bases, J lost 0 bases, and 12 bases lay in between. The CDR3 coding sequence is TGTGCCAGCAGCGTTTCCGGAGAAACCTCCTACAATGAGCAGTTCTTC. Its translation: CASSVSGETSYNEQFF.

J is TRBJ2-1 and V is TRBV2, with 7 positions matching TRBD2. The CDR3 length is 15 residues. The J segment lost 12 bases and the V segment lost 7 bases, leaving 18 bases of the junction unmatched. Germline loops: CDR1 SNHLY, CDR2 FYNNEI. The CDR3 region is CASTYSPPGQRGQFF. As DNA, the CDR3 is TGTGCCAGCACCTACTCTCCCCCGGGCCAGCGGGGGCAGTTCTTC.

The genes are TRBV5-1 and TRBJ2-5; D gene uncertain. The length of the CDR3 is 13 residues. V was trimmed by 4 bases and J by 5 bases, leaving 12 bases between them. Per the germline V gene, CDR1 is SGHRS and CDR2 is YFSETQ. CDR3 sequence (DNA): TGCGCCAGCAGCATACAGTTCCGGGAGACCCAGTACTTC. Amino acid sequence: CASSIQFRETQYF.

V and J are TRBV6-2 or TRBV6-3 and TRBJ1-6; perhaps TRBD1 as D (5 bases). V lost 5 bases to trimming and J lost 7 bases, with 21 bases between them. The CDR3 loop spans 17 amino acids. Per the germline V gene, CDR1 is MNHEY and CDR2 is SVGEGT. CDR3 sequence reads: CASSRTRGTARNSPLHF. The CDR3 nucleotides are TGTGCCAGCAGTCGTACCCGGGGGACGGCTAGAAATTCACCCCTCCACTTT.

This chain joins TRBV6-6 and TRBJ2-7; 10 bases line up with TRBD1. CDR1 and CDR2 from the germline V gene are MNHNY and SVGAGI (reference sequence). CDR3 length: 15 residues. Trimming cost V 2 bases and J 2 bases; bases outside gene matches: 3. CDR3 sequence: CASSYGTGAPYEQYF. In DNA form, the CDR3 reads TGTGCCAGCAGTTACGGGACAGGGGCCCCCTACGAGCAGTACTTC.

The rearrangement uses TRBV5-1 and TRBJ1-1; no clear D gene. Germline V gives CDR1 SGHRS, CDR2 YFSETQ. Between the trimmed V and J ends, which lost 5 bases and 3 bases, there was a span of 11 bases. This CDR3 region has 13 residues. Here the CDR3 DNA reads TGCGCCAGCAGAGCGGGTTGGGACACTGAAGCTTTCTTT. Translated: CASRAGWDTEAFF. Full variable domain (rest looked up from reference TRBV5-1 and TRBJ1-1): KAGVTQTPRYLIKTRGQQVTLSCSPISGHRSVSWYQQTPGQGLQFLFEYFSETQRNKGNFPGRFSGRQFSNSRSEMNVSTLELGDSALYLCASRAGWDTEAFFGQGTRLTVV.

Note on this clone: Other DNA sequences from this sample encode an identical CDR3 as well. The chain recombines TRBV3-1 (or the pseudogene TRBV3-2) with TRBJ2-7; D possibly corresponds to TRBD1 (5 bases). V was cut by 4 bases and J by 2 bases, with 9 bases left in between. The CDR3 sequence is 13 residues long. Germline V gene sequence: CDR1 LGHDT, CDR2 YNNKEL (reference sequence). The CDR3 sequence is CASSRRGTYEQYF. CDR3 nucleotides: TGTGCCAGCAGCCGAAGGGGAACCTACGAGCAGTACTTC.

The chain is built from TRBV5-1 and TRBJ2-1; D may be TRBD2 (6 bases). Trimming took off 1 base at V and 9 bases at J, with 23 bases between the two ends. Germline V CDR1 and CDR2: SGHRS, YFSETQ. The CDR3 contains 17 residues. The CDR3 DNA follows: TGCGCCAGCAGCTTGCTACCTAGCGTGCGCCAAGCGGGTGAGCAGTTCTTC. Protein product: CASSLLPSVRQAGEQFF.

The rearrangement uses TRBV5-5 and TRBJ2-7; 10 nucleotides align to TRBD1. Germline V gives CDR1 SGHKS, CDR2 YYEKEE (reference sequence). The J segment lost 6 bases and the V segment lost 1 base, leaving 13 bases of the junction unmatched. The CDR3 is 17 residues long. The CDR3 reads CASSLFPLGQGIGEQYF. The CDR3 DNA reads TGTGCCAGCAGCTTGTTCCCTCTGGGACAGGGGATCGGCGAGCAGTACTTC. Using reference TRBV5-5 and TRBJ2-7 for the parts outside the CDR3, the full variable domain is DAGVTQSPTHLIKTRGQQVTLRCSPISGHKSVSWYQQVLGQGPQFIFQYYEKEERGRGNFPDRFSARQFPNYSSELNVNALLLGDSALYLCASSLFPLGQGIGEQYFGPGTRLTVT.

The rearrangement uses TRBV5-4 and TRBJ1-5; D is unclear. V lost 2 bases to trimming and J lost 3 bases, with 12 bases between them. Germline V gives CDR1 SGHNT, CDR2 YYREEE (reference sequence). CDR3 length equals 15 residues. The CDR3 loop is CASSFGVGNNQPQHF. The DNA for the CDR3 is TGTGCCAGCAGCTTCGGGGTCGGGAACAATCAGCCCCAGCATTTT. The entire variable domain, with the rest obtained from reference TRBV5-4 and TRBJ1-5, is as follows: ETGVTQSPTHLIKTRGQQVTLRCSSQSGHNTVSWYQQALGQGPQFIFQYYREEENGRGNFPPRFSGLQFPNYSSELNVNALELDDSALYLCASSFGVGNNQPQHFGDGTRLSIL.

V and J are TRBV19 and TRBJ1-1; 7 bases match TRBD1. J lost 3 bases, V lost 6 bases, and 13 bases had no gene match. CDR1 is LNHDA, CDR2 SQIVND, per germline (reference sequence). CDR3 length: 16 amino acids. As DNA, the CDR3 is TGTGCCAGTAGAGACCGGAGAGGGGGCGCGTACACTGAAGCTTTCTTT. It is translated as CASRDRRGGAYTEAFF.

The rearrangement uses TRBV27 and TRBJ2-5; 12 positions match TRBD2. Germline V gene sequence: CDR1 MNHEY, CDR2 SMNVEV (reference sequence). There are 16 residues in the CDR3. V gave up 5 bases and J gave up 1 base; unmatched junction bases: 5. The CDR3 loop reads CASSASGGAVQETQYF. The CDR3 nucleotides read TGTGCCAGCAGTGCTAGCGGGGGGGCGGTCCAAGAGACCCAGTACTTC.

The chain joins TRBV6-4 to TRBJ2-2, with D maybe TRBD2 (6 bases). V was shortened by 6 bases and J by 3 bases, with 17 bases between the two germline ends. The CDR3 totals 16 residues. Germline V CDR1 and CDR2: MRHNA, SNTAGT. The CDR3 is CASSPSIGGYTGELFF. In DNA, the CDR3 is TGTGCCAGCAGCCCGTCGATAGGAGGGTACACCGGGGAGCTGTTTTTT.

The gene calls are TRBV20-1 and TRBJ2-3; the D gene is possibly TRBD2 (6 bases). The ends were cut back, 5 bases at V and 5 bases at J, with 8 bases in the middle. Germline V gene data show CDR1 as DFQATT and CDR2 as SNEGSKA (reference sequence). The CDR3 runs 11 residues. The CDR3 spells CSAGLLDTQYF. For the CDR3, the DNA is TGCAGTGCTGGACTATTAGATACGCAGTATTTT.